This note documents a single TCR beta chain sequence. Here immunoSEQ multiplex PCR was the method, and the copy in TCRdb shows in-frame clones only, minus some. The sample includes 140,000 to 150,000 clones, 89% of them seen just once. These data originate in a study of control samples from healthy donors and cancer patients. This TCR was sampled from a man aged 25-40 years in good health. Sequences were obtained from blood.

CDR3 nucleotides: TGTGCCAGCAGCGTAGGTTCGGACCGAGTCTATGGCTACACCTTC. It translates to CASSVGSDRVYGYTF. V and J are TRBV9 and TRBJ1-2; no reliable D call. CDR1 and CDR2 from the germline V gene are SGDLS and YYNGEE. Trimming shortened V by 0 bases and J by 4 bases, and 13 bases separated the two germline ends. The CDR3 is made up of 15 amino acids.